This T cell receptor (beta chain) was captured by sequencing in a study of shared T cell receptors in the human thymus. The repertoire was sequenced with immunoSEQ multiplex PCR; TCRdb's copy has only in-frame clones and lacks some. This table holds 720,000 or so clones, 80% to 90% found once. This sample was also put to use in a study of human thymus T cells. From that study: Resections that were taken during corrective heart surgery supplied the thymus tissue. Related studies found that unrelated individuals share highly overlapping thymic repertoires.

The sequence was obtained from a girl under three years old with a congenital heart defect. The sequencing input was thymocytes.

CDR3 nucleotides: TGTGCCAGCAGCTTAGCCTTGACAGGGGGCACGGAGACCCAGTACTTC. Its translation: CASSLALTGGTETQYF. V is TRBV7-6 and J is TRBJ2-5, with TRBD1 identical over 10 bases. Germline V gene lookup returns CDR1 SGHVS and CDR2 FNYEAQ. The CDR3 sequence is 16 residues long. V lost 0 bases, J lost 5 bases, and 6 bases stayed unmatched. Full variable domain (outside the CDR3, taken from reference TRBV7-6 and TRBJ2-5): GAGVSQSPRYKVTKRGQDVALRCDPISGHVSLYWYRQALGQGPEFLTYFNYEAQQDKSGLPNDRFSAERPEGSISTLTIQRTEQRDSAMYRCASSLALTGGTETQYFGPGTRLLVL.